This section outlines one T cell receptor (beta chain) sequence together with its context. This entry belongs to a study of chemoradiotherapy in HPV16-positive cancers. CDR1 MNHNY and CDR2 SVGAGI come from the germline V gene (reference sequence). Trimming shortened V by 5 bases and J by 2 bases, and 18 bases separated the two germline ends. The CDR3 spans 16 residues. Clones were sequenced by immunoSEQ multiplex PCR, and TCRdb holds only the in-frame ones, with some missing. The sample has thousands of clones, roughly 91% seen once. The sample was taken from a patient who underwent chemoradiotherapy. The chain joins TRBV6-6 to TRBJ1-1, with D possibly TRBD1 on 6 matching bases. The TCR originated in a human donor with HPV-associated anogenital cancer. CDR3 region: CASSQGGQGKNTEAFF. CDR3 sequence (DNA): TGTGCCAGCAGTCAAGGAGGGCAGGGGAAAAACACTGAAGCTTTCTTT.